The clone carrying this T cell receptor beta chain showed up just a few times. This sample was taken from a study of blood T cells in healthy people across ages. The length of the CDR3 is 15 residues. Germline values: CDR1 SGHTA, CDR2 FQGTGA. The V gene end was trimmed by 5 bases and the J gene end by 3 bases; junction bases not matched to a gene: 4. For the second PCR, which ran for about 7 to 11 cycles, a sample-barcoded 5' primer and a J-beta primer mix were used. TCRdb processed the 5' RACE reads anew with MiXCR; each CDR3 protein has one entry. Among approximately 900,000 distinct CDR3 sequences listed, roughly 48% were seen once.

The sequencing input was blood. The receptor comes from a man between 25 and 39 years old in good health. V is TRBV7-3 and J is TRBJ1-2; 12 nucleotides agree with TRBD1. The DNA of the CDR3 is TGTGCCAGCAGCCTCGGGACAGGGGGCGACTATGGCTACACCTTC. Protein product: CASSLGTGGDYGYTF.